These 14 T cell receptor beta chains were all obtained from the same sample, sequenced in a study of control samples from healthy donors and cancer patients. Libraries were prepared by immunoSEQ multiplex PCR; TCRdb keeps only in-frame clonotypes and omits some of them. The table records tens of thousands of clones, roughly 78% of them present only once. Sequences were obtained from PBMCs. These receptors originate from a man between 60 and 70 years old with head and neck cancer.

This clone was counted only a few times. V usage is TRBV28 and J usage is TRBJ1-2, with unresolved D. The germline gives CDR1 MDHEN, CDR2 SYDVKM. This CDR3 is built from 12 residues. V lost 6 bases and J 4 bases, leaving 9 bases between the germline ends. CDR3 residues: CASREGAYGYTF. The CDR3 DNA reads TGTGCCAGCAGAGAAGGAGCCTATGGCTACACCTTC.

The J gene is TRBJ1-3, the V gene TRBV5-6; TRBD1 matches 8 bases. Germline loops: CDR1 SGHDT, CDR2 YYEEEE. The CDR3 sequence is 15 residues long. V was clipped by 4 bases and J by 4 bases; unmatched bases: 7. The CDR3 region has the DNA TGTGCCAGCAGCGGATTACAGGGGGTCGGAAACACCATATATTTT. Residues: CASSGLQGVGNTIYF.

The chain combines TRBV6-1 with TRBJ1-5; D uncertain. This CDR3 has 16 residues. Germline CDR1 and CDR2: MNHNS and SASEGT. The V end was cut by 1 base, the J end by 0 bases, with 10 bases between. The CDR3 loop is CASSEVGKYSNQPQHF. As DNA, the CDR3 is TGTGCCAGCAGTGAAGTTGGCAAGTATAGCAATCAGCCCCAGCATTTT.

The CDR3 loop reads CASSPVFAGGVMRTEAFF. For the CDR3, the DNA is TGTGCCAGCAGCCCAGTTTTTGCGGGGGGCGTTATGAGAACTGAAGCTTTCTTT. V gene TRBV7-8 combines with J gene TRBJ1-1, with D possibly being TRBD1 (6 bases). Trimming stripped 5 bases from V and 5 bases from J, with 27 bases between. Germline loops: CDR1 SGHVS, CDR2 FQNEAQ. The CDR3 consists of 18 residues.

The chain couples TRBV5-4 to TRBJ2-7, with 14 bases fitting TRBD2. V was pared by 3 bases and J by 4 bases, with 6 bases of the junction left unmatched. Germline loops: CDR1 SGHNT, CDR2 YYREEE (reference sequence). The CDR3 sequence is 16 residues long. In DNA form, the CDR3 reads TGTGCCAGCAGCTCCCCCGGGACTAGCGGGAGTTACGAGCAGTACTTC. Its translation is CASSSPGTSGSYEQYF.

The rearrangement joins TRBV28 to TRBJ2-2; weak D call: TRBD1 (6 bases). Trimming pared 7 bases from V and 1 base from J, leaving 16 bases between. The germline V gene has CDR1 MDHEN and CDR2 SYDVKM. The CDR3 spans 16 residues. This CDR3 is CASKMATTGNTGELFF. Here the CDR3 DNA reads TGTGCCAGCAAGATGGCCACGACAGGGAACACCGGGGAGCTGTTTTTT. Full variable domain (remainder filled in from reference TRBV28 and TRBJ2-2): DVKVTQSSRYLVKRTGEKVFLECVQDMDHENMFWYRQDPGLGLRLIYFSYDVKMKEKGDIPEGYSVSREKKERFSLILESASTNQTSMYLCASKMATTGNTGELFFGEGSRLTVL.

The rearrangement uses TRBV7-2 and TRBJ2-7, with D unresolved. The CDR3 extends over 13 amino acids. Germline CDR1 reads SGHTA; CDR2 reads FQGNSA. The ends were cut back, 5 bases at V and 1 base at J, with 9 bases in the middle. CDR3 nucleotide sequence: TGTGCCAGCAGCCCGCCGGCGTCCTACGAGCAGTACTTC. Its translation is CASSPPASYEQYF.

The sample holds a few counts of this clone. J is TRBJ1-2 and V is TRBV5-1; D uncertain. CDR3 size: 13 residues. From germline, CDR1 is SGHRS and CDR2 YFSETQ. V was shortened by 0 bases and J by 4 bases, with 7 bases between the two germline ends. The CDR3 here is CASSLGEIYGYTF. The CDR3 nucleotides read TGCGCCAGCAGCTTGGGGGAGATCTATGGCTACACCTTC.

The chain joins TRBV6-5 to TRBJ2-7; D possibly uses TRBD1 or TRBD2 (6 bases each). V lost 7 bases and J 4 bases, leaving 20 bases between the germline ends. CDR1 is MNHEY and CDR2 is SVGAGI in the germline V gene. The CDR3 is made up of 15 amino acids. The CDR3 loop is CASNSGSGGLYEQYF. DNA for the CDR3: TGTGCCAGCAATTCGGGCTCCGGGGGCTTGTACGAGCAGTACTTC.

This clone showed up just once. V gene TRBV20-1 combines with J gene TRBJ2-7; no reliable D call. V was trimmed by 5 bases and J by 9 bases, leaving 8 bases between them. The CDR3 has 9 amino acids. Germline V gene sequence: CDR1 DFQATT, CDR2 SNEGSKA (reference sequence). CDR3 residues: CSASALQYF. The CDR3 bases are TGCAGTGCTTCTGCCCTGCAGTACTTC.

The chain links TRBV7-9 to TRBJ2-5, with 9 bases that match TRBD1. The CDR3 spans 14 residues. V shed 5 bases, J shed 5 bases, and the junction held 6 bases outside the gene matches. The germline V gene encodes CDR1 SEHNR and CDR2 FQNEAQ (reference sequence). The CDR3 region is CASSGTGGRETQYF. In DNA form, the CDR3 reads TGTGCCAGCAGCGGAACAGGGGGCCGGGAGACCCAGTACTTC.

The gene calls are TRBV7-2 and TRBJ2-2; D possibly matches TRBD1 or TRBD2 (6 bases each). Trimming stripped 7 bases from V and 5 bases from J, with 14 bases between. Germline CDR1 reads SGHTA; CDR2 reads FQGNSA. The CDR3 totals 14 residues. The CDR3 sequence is CASITGGRTGELFF. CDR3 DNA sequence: TGTGCCAGCATCACCGGGGGCCGGACCGGGGAGCTGTTTTTT.

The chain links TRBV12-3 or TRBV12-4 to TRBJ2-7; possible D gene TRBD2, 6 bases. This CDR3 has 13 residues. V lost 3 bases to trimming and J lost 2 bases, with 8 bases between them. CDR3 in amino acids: CASSFGTAYEQYF. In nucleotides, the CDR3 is TGTGCCAGCAGTTTTGGGACTGCCTACGAGCAGTACTTC.

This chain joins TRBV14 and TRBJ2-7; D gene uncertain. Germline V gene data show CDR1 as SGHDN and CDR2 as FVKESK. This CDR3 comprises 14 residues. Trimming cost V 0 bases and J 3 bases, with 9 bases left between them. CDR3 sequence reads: CASSQEGRYYEQYF. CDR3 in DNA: TGTGCCAGCAGCCAAGAAGGGCGGTACTACGAGCAGTACTTC.